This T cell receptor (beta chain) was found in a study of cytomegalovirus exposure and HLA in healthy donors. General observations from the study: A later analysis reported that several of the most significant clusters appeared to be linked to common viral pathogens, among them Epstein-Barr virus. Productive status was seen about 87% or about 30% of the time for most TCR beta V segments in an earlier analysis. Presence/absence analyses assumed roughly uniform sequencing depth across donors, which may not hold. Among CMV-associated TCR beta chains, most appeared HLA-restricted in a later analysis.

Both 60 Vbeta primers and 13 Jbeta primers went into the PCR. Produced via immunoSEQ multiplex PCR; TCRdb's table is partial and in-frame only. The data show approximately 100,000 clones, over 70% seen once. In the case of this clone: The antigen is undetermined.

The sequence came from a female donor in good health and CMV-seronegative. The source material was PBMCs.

This chain's CDR3 is CASSLTTGNQPQHF. DNA for the CDR3: TGTGCCAGCAGCCTCACGACAGGGAACCAGCCCCAGCATTTT. The chain combines TRBV28 with TRBJ1-5; the match to TRBD1 covers 7 bases. V shed 6 bases and J 7 bases; nucleotides not matched to a gene: 9. Germline lookup yields CDR1 MDHEN and CDR2 SYDVKM. The CDR3 has 14 residues.